This TCR beta chain was identified in a study of blood T cells in healthy people across ages. Findings and caveats of the study: TCR beta diversity was tightly associated with the proportion of naive T cells.

This clonotype was picked up a small number of times. Its specificity is unknown. The authors ran a second PCR of roughly 6 to 12 cycles using a sample-barcoded 5' primer and a J-beta primer mix. Each CDR3 protein gets one entry after TCRdb re-called the 5' RACE reads with MiXCR. The table shows about 830,000 distinct CDR3 sequences, with approximately 65% occurring only once. Germline V CDR1 and CDR2: MDHEN, SYDVKM. The V end lost 7 bases, the J end lost 0 bases, and 15 bases lay between the germline ends. CDR3 length: 15 residues. The sample was blood. This rearrangement joins TRBV28 to TRBJ2-5; no firm D call. The source is a young man in good health. CDR3 sequence (DNA): TGTGCCAGCAACCCCTATAGTCGGGACCAAGAGACCCAGTACTTC. It yields the protein CASNPYSRDQETQYF. The complete variable domain, with remaining parts taken from reference TRBV28 and TRBJ2-5, reads DVKVTQSSRYLVKRTGEKVFLECVQDMDHENMFWYRQDPGLGLRLIYFSYDVKMKEKGDIPEGYSVSREKKERFSLILESASTNQTSMYLCASNPYSRDQETQYFGPGTRLLVL.